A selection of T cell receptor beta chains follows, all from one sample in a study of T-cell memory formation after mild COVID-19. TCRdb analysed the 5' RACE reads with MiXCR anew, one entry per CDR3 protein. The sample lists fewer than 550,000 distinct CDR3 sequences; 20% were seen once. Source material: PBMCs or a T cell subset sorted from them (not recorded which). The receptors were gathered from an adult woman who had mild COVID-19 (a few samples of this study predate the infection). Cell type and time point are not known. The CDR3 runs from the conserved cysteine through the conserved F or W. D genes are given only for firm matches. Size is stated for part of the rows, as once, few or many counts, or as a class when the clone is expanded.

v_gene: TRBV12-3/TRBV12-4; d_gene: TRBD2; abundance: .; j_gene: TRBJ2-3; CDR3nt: TGTGCCAGCAGTTTAGGATGGCTAGCGGGAGCAGATACGCAGTATTTT; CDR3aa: CASSLGWLAGADTQYF
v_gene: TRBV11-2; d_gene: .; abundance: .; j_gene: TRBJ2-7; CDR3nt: TGTGCCAGCAGCTTCAGACTATCCGCTGGGGAGCAGTACTTC; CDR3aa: CASSFRLSAGEQYF
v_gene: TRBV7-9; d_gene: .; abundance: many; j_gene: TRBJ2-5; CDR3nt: TGTGCCAGCAGGCCAACCTTTTCCAGGGAGTGGGAGACCCAGTACTTC; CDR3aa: CASRPTFSREWETQYF
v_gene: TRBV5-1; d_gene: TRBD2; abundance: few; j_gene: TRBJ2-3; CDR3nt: TGCGCCAGCAGCAAGCCGGGACTAGCGGGGAGCACAGATACGCAGTATTTT; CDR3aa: CASSKPGLAGSTDTQYF
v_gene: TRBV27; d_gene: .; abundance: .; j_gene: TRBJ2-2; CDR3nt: TGTGCCAGCAGTCAACTGCCAATCGGGGAGCTGTTTTTT; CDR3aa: CASSQLPIGELFF
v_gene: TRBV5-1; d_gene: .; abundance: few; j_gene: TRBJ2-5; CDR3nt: TGCGCCAGCAGCCAAACCCGTCCCTTTGCGGAGACCCAGTACTTC; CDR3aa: CASSQTRPFAETQYF
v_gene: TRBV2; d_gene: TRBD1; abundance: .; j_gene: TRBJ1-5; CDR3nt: TGTGCCAGCACCCAAGGGACAGGGGGCACTCAGCCCCAGCATTTT; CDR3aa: CASTQGTGGTQPQHF
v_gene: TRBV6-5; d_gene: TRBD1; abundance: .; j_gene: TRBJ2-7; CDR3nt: TGTGCCAGCAGTTACCCTACGGGACAGGGAAGCTACGAGCAGTACTTC; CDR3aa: CASSYPTGQGSYEQYF
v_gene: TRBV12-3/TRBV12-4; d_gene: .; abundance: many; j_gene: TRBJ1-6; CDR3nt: TGTGCCAGCAGATACAGGGAGAAGGACTATAATTCACCCCTCCACTTT; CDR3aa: CASRYREKDYNSPLHF
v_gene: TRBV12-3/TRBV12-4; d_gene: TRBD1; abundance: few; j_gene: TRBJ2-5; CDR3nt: TGTGCCAGCAGTTTTGTGGGACAGGGGGCAGGAAGAGAGACCCAGTACTTC; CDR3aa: CASSFVGQGAGRETQYF
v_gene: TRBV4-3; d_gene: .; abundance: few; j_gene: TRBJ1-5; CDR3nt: TGCGCCAGCAGCCGATCAGGGGATCGCAATCAGCCCCAGCATTTT; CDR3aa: CASSRSGDRNQPQHF
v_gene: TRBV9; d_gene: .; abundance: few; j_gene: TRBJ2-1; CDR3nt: TGTGCCAGCAGCGTAAAACAGGGTCCCTACAATGAGCAGTTCTTC; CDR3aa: CASSVKQGPYNEQFF
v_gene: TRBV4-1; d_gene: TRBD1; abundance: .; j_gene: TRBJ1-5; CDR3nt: TGCGCCAGCAGCCAAGTAGCCAGGGGGTTCCGCAATCAGCCCCAGCATTTT; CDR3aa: CASSQVARGFRNQPQHF
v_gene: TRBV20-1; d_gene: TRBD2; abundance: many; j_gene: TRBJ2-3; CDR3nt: TGCAGTGCCAAGGGACTAGCGGGAGTGGGGGATGGGACCACAGATACGCAGTATTTT; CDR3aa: CSAKGLAGVGDGTTDTQYF
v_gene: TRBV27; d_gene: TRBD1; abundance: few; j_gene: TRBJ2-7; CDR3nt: TGTGCCAGCAGTTTATCAGGGGGCAGTACAGAGCAGTACTTC; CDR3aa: CASSLSGGSTEQYF
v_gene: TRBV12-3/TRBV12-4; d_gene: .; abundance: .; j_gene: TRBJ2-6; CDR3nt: TGTGCCAGCACCCCCGACAGACCCGACTCTGGGGCCAACGTCCTGACTTTC; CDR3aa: CASTPDRPDSGANVLTF
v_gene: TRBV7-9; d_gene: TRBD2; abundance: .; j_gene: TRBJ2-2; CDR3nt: TGTGCCAGCAGCCCGGGACTAGCGTCCTGGGAGCTGTTTTTT; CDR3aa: CASSPGLASWELFF
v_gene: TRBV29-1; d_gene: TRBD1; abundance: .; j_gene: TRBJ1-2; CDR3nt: TGCAGCGTTGTACCAGGGGGGGGCGGCTACACCTTC; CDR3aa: CSVVPGGGGYTF
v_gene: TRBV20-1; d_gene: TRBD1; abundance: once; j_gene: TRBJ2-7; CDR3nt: TGCAGTGCAGATAGGACAGGGGGGACCTACGAGCAGTACTTC; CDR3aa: CSADRTGGTYEQYF
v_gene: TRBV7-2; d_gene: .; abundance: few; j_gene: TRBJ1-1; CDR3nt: TGTGCCAGCAGCCTAGCTGGACCGCTCACTGAAGCTTTCTTT; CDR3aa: CASSLAGPLTEAFF
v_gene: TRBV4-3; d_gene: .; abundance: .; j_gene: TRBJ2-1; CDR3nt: TGCGCCAGCAGCCTTCGGTGGGGGGCTGAGGAACATAGTGCTGGTACTTACAATGAGCAGTTCTTC; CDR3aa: CASSLRWGAEEHSAGTYNEQFF
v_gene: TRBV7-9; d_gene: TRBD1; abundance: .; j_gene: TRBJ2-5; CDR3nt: TGTGCCAGCAGCTTACCGACAGGGGGCATCGGAGAGACCCAGTACTTC; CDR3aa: CASSLPTGGIGETQYF
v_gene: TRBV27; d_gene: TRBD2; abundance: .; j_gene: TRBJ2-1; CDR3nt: TGTGCCAGCAGTTTACGGCTAGCGGACAATGAGCAGTTCTTC; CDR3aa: CASSLRLADNEQFF
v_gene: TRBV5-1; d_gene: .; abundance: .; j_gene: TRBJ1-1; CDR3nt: TGCGCCAGCAGCTTGGCCTCGAGTTTTGAAGCTTTCTTT; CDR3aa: CASSLASSFEAFF
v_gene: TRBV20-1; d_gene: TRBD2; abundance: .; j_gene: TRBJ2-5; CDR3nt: TGCAGTGCCGAGAGCGGGAGTCACGAGACCCAGTACTTC; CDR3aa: CSAESGSHETQYF
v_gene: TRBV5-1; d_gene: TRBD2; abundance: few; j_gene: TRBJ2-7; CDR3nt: TGCGCCAGCAGCTTGGCCGGGGGGAGTACCGAGCAGTACTTC; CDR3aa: CASSLAGGSTEQYF
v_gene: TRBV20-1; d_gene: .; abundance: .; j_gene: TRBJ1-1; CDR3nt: TGCAGTGCTAGTAGGGAGGCGGCTGAAGCTTTCTTT; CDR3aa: CSASREAAEAFF
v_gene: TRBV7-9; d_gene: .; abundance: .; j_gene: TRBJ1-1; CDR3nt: TGTGCCAGCAGCACCACTAGGGTTCCTGAAGCTTTCTTT; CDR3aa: CASSTTRVPEAFF
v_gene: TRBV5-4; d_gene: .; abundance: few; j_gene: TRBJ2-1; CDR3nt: TGTGCCAGCAGCTCCTCGAGGGCACCCGACAATGAGCAGTTCTTC; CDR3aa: CASSSSRAPDNEQFF
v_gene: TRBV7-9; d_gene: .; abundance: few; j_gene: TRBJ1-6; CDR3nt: TGTGCCAGCAGCACAGACCGATCACCCCTCCACTTT; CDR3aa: CASSTDRSPLHF
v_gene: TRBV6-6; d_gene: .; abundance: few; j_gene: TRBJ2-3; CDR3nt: TGTGCCAGCAGCAAGGTCGGCACAGATACGCAGTATTTT; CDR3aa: CASSKVGTDTQYF
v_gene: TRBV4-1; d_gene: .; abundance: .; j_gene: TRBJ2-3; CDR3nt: TGCGCCAGCATGGGTAGCGGAGGGGCAGATACGCAGTATTTT; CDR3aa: CASMGSGGADTQYF
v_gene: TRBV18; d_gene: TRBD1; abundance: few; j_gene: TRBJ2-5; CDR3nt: TGTGCCAGCTCAGCACCAGGACAGGGCGGAGAGACCCAGTACTTC; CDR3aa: CASSAPGQGGETQYF
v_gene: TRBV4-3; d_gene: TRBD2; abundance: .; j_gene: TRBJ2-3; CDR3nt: TGCGCCAGCAGCCAAGATGGGCCTAGCGGGAGCTTCAGGGATACGCAGTATTTT; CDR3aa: CASSQDGPSGSFRDTQYF
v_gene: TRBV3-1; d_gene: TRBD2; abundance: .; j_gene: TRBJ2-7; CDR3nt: TGTGCCAGCAGCCACCTTACTAGCGGGGGGATCTACGAGCAGTACTTC; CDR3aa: CASSHLTSGGIYEQYF
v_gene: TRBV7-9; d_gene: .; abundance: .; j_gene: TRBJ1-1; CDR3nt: TGTGCCAGCAGCCGAAGAACTACTGAAGCTTTCTTT; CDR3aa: CASSRRTTEAFF
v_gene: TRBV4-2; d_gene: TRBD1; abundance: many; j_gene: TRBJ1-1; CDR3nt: TGTGCCAGCAGCCAAAAGACAGGGGGCGTGACTGAAGCTTTCTTT; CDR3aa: CASSQKTGGVTEAFF
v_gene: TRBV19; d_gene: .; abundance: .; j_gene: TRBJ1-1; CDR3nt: TGTGCCAGTAGTACGGGGGGCGGCACTGAAGCTTTCTTT; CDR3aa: CASSTGGGTEAFF
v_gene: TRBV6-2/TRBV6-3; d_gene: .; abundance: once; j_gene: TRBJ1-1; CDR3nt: TGTGCCAGCAGTTTACTTCCCCGGGACACGTACACTGAAGCTTTCTTT; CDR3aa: CASSLLPRDTYTEAFF
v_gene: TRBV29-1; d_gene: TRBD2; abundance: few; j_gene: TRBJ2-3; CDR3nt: TGCAGCGTTGCAGCTAGCGGGAGCACAGATACGCAGTATTTT; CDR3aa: CSVAASGSTDTQYF
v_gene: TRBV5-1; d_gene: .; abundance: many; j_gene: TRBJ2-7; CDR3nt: TGCGCCAGCAGTTTGACTACCGGGGCGAGCTCCTACGAGCAGTACTTC; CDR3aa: CASSLTTGASSYEQYF
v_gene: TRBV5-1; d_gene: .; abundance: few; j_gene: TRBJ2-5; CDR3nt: TGCGCCAGCAGCCGGACAGAGATGTACCAAGAGACCCAGTACTTC; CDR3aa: CASSRTEMYQETQYF
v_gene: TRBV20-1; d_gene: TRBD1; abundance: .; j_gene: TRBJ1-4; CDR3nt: TGCAGTGCAACAGGGGCCGGCCAGAATGAAAAACTGTTTTTT; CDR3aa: CSATGAGQNEKLFF
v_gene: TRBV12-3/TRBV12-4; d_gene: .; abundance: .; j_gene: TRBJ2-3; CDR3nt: TGTGCCAGCGGTTACAGTAGCTTTTCCGCAGATACGCAGTATTTT; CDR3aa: CASGYSSFSADTQYF
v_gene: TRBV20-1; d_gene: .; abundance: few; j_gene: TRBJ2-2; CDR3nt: TGCAGTGCTAGAGTCCAGGTGGGGGGACCTCACACCGGGGAGCTGTTTTTT; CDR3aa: CSARVQVGGPHTGELFF
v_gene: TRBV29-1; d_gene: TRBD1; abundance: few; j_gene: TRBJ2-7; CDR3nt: TGCAGCGTTGGCTTGACAGGGGGCCCTCCCGAGCAGTACTTC; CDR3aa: CSVGLTGGPPEQYF
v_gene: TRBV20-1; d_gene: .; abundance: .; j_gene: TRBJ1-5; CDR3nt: TGCAGTGCTAGAATCGGGACATGGGATCAGCCCCAGCATTTT; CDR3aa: CSARIGTWDQPQHF
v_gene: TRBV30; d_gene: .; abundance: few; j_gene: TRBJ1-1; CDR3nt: TGTGCCTGGAGTGTAAAAAGGTCAGGGATCGAAGCTTTCTTT; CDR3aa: CAWSVKRSGIEAFF
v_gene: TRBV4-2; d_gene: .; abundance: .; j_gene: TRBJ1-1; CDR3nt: TGTGCCAGCAGCACCTTGGCGGCTGGCACTGAAGCTTTCTTT; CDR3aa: CASSTLAAGTEAFF
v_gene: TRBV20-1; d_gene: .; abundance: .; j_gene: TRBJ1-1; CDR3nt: TGCAGTGCTAGAGATCCTAGGGGGGGCACTGAAGCTTTCTTT; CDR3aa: CSARDPRGGTEAFF
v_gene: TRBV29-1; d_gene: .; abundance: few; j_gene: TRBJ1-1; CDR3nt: TGCAGCGTGGAGACCAGGGACCCTGAAGCTTTCTTT; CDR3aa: CSVETRDPEAFF
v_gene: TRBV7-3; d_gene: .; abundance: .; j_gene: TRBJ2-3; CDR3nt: TGTGCCAGCAGCTTAGGCCGTAGCATAGATACGCAGTATTTT; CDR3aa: CASSLGRSIDTQYF
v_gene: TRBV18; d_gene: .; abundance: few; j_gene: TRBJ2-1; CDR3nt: TGTGCCAGCTCACCGGAGGGCTTTGAGCAGTTCTTC; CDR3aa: CASSPEGFEQFF
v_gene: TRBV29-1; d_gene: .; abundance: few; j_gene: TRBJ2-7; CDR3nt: TGCAGCGTTATGGCCACCTCCTACGAGCAGTACTTC; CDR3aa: CSVMATSYEQYF
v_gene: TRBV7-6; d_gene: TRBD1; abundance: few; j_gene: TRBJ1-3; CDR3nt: TGTGCCAGCAGCACCGGGACAGGGCCCGGAAACACCATATATTTT; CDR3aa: CASSTGTGPGNTIYF
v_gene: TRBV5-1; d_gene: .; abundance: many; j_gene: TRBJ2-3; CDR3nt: TGCGCCAGCAGCTGGGACAGCACAGATACGCAGTATTTT; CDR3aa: CASSWDSTDTQYF
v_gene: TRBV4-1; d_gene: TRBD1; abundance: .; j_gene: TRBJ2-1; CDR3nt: TGCGCCAGCAGCCAAGGACAGGGCCCCAACAATGAGCAGTTCTTC; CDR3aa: CASSQGQGPNNEQFF